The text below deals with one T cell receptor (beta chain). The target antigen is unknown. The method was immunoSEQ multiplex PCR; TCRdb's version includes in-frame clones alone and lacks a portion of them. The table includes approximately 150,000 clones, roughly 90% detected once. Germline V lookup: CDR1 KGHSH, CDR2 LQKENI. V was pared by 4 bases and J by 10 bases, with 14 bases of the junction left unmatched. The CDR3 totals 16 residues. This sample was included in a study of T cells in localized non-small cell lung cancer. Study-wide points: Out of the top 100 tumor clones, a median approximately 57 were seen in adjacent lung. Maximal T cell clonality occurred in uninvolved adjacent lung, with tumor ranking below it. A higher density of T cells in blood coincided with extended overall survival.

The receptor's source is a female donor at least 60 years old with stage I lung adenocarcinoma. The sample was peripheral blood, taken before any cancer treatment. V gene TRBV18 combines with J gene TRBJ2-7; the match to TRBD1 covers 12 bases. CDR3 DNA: TGTGCCAGCTCACTACAACCGGGACAGGGGGCACTCTCACAGTACTTC. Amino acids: CASSLQPGQGALSQYF.